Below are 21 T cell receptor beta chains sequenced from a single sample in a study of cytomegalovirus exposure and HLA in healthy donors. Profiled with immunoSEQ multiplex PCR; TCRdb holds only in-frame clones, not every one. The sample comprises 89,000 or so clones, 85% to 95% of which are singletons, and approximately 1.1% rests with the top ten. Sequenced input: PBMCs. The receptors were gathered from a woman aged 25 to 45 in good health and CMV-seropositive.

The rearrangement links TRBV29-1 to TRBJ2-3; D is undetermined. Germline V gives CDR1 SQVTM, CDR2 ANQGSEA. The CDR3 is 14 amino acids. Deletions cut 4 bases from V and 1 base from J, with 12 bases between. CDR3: CSVGGRSGTDTQYF. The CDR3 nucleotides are TGCAGCGTTGGCGGCCGATCTGGCACAGATACGCAGTATTTT.

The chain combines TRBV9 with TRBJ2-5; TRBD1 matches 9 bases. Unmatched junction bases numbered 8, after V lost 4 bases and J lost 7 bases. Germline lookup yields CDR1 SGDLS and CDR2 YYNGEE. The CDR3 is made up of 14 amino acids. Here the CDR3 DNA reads TGTGCCAGCAGCCCAACAGGGGGCTGGGGGACCCAGTACTTC. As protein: CASSPTGGWGTQYF.

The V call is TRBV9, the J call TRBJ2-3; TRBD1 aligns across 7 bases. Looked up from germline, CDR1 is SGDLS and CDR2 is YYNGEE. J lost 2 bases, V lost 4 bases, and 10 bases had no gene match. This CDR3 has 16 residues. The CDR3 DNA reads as TGTGCCAGCAGCAGAACGCCGGGACAGCCCACAGATACGCAGTATTTT. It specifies CASSRTPGQPTDTQYF.

The CDR3 protein is CASSKDGGQKNTEAFF. For the CDR3, the DNA is TGTGCCAGCAGCAAAGACGGCGGACAGAAGAACACTGAAGCTTTCTTT. The chain carries TRBV21-1 and TRBJ1-1; the table's D call, TRBD1, has no DNA check behind it. TRBV21-1 is described as a pseudogene. The CDR3 loop spans 16 amino acids.

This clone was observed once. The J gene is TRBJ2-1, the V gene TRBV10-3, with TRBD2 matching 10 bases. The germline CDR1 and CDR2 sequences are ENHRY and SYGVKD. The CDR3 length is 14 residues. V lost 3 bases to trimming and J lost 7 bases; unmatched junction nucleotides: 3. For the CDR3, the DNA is TGTGCCATCAGTGACAGCGGGAGGGTTAATGAGCAGTTCTTC. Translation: CAISDSGRVNEQFF.

The CDR3 region has the DNA TGTGCCTCCCAGAAGGAGACAGGGACCTACAATGAGCAGTTCTTC. Protein product: CASQKETGTYNEQFF. J is TRBJ2-1 and V is TRBV2; TRBD1 agrees at 7 bases. The CDR3 has 15 amino acids. Germline V gene sequence: CDR1 SNHLY, CDR2 FYNNEI. V gave up 11 bases and J gave up 2 bases; unmatched junction bases: 12.

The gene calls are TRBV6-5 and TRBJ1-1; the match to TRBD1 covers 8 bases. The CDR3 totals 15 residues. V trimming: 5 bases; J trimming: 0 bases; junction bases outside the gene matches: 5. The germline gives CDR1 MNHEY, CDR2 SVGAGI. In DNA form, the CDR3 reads TGTGCCAGCAGTAAACTGGGACAGGTGAACACTGAAGCTTTCTTT. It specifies CASSKLGQVNTEAFF.

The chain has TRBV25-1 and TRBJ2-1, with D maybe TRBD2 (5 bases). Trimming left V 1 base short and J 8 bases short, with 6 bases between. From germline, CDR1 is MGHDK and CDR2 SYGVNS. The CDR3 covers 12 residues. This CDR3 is CASSEFSDEQFF. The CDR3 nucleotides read TGTGCCAGCAGTGAATTTAGCGATGAGCAGTTCTTC.

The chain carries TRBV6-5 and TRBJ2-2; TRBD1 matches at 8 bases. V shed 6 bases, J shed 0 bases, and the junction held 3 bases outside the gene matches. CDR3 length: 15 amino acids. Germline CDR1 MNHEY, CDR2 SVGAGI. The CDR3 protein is CASRGQGTNTGELFF. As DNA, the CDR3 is TGTGCCAGCAGAGGACAGGGTACGAACACCGGGGAGCTGTTTTTT.

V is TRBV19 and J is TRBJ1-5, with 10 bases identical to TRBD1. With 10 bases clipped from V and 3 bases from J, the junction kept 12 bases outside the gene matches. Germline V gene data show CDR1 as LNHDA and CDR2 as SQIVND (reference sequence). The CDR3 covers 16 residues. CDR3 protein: CATSPPTGGINQPQHF. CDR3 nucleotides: TGTGCCACCTCCCCCCCGACAGGGGGCATCAATCAGCCCCAGCATTTT.

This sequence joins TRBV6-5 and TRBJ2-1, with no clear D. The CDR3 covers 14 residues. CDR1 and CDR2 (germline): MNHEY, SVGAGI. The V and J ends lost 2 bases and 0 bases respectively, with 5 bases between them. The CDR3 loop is CASSYHSSYNEQFF. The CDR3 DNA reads TGTGCCAGCAGTTACCACAGCTCCTACAATGAGCAGTTCTTC.

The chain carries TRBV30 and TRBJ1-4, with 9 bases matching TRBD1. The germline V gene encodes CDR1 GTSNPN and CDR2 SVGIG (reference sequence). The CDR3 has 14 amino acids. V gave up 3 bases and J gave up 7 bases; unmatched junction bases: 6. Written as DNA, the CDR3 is TGTGCCTGGAGCCATGGGACAGGGACTGAAAAACTGTTTTTT. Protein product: CAWSHGTGTEKLFF. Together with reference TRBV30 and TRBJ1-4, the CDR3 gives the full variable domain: SQTIHQWPATLVQPVGSPLSLECTVEGTSNPNLYWYRQAAGRGLQLLFYSVGIGQISSEVPQNLSASRPQDRQFILSSKKLLLSDSGFYLCAWSHGTGTEKLFFGSGTQLSVL.

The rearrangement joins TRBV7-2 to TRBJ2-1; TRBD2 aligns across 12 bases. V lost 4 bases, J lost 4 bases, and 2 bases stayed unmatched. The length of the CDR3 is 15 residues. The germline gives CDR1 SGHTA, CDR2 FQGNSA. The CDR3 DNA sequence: TGTGCCAGCAGCTGGACTAGCGGGGAATACAATGAGCAGTTCTTC. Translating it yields CASSWTSGEYNEQFF.

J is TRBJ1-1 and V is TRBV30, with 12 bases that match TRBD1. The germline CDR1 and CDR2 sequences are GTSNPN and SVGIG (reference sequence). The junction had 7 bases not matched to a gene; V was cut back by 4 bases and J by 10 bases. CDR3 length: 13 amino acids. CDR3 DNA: TGTGCCTGGAAAGGGACAGGGGGCGCGTCAGCTTTCTTT. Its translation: CAWKGTGGASAFF.

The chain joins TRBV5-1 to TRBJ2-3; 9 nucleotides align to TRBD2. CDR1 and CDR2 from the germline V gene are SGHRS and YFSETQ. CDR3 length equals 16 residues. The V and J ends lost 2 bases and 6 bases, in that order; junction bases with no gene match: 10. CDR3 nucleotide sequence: TGCGCCAGCAGCTTAGTAGCGGGAGAGGGATGGGATACGCAGTATTTT. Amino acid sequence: CASSLVAGEGWDTQYF.

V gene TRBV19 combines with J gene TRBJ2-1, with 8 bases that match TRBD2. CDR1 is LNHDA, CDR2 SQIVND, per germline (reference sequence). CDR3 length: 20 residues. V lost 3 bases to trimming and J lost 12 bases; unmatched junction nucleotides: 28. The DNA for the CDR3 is TGTGCCAGTAGTATTCCACCGGGGGGGGCCCGGACTAACCCCCTCTTTGGGCAGTTCTTC. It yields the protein CASSIPPGGARTNPLFGQFF. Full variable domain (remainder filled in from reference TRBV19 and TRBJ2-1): DGGITQSPKYLFRKEGQNVTLSCEQNLNHDAMYWYRQDPGQGLRLIYYSQIVNDFQKGDIAEGYSVSREKKESFPLTVTSAQKNPTAFYLCASSIPPGGARTNPLFGQFFGPGTRLTVL.

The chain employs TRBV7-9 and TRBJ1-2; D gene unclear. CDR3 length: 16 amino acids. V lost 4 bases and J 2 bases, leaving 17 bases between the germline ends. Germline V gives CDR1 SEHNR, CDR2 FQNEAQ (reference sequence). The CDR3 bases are TGTGCCAGCAGCTACGACCGGGATTCCAGGAACTATGGCTACACCTTC. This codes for CASSYDRDSRNYGYTF.

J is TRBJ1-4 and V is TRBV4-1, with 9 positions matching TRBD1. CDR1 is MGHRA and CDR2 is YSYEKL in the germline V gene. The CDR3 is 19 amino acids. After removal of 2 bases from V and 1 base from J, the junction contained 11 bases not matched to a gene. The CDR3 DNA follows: TGCGCCAGCAGCCAAACCAAGGGGACAGGGATTAGAACTAATGAAAAACTGTTTTTT. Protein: CASSQTKGTGIRTNEKLFF.

CDR3 DNA: TGTGCCAGCAGCCATCCTGGGGGGACCTACGAGCAGTACTTC. It is translated as CASSHPGGTYEQYF. The chain recombines TRBV4-2 with TRBJ2-7; possible D gene TRBD2, 6 bases. The CDR3 has 14 residues. Trimming shortened V by 3 bases and J by 2 bases, and 11 bases separated the two germline ends. Germline V gives CDR1 LGHNA, CDR2 YNFKEQ.

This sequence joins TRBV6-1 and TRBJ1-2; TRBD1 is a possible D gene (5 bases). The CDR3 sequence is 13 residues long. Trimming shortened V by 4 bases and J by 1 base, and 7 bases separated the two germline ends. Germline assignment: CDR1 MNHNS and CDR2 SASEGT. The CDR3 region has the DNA TGTGCCAGCAGTGGACAGATTAACTATGGCTACACCTTC. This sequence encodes CASSGQINYGYTF.

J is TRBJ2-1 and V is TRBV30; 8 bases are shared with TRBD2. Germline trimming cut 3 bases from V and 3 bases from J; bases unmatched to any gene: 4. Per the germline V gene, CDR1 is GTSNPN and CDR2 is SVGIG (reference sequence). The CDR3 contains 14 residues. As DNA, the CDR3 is TGTGCCTGGAGAGCCGGGACTAGCTACAATGAGCAGTTCTTC. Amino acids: CAWRAGTSYNEQFF.